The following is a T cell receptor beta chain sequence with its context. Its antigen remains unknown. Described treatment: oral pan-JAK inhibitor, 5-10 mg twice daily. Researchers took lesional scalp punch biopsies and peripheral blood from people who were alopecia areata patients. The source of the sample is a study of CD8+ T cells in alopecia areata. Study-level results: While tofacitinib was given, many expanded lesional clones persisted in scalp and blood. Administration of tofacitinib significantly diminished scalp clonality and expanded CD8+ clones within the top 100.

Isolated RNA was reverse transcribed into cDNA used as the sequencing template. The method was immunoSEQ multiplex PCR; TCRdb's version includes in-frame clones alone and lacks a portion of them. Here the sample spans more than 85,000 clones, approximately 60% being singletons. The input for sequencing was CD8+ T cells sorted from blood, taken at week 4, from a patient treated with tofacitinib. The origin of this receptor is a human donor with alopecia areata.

This CDR3 reads CAWIASLNEQFF. The CDR3 DNA sequence: TGTGCCTGGATCGCATCTTTAAATGAGCAGTTCTTC. The genes are TRBV30 and TRBJ2-1; D gene unclear. Germline V lookup: CDR1 GTSNPN, CDR2 SVGIG (reference sequence). The CDR3 runs 12 residues. Trimming left V 4 bases short and J 7 bases short, with 11 bases between.